This TCR beta chain was recovered during a study of T cell repertoires in cytomegalovirus infection. This CDR3 comprises 14 residues. V was clipped by 1 base and J by 5 bases, with 12 bases between them. Germline V gives CDR1 SGHRS, CDR2 YFSETQ. A word on this clonotype: Its antigen is unidentified.

TCRdb reprocessed the reads via MiXCR and lists one record per CDR3 protein. Seen here are more than 50,000 distinct CDR3 sequences, around 33% observed once, and the top ten hold approximately 70%. The chain is built from TRBV5-1 and TRBJ2-5; D remains unclear. This TCR was recovered from a human donor in good health (CMV status not recorded). Some clones in this sample may be carry-over from other donors' samples. Material: PBMCs, sequenced either directly or after in vitro stimulation (not recorded which). This chain's CDR3 is CASSLTVRSETQYF. DNA of the CDR3: TGCGCCAGCAGCTTGACTGTGAGGTCGGAGACCCAGTACTTC.